Below, 30 T cell receptor beta chains from the same sample are listed, as sequenced in a study of shared clonotypes between healthy human individuals. TCRdb keeps only in-frame clones here, not all; method: immunoSEQ multiplex PCR. The table lists approximately 2.5 million clones, roughly 93% of them singletons. Specimen: naive CD4+ T cells from PBMCs. Subset noted: CD45RA+ positively selected. All receptors come from a young man in good health. Some clones in this sample may be carry-over from other donors' samples.

The rearrangement joins TRBV15 to TRBJ1-1, with D hard to call. Germline-derived CDR1 and CDR2 are LNHNV and YYDKDF (reference sequence). The CDR3 covers 12 residues. V was shortened by 1 base and J by 4 bases, with 4 bases between the two germline ends. The CDR3 sequence is CATSRGLTEAFF. CDR3 nucleotides: TGTGCCACCAGCAGAGGCCTCACTGAAGCTTTCTTT.

The sample holds a few counts of this clone. The same CDR3 also results from other DNA sequences found in this sample. This rearrangement joins TRBV6-1 to TRBJ2-7; 14 nucleotides align to TRBD2. The J segment lost 3 bases and the V segment lost 6 bases, leaving 1 base of the junction unmatched. CDR1 is MNHNS and CDR2 is SASEGT in the germline V gene. The length of the CDR3 is 14 residues. CDR3 coding DNA: TGTGCCAGCAGGGGACTAGCGGGAGTCTACGAGCAGTACTTC. This sequence encodes CASRGLAGVYEQYF.

The chain employs TRBV5-1 and TRBJ2-7; TRBD1 matches at 8 bases. The germline CDR1 and CDR2 sequences are SGHRS and YFSETQ. The J segment lost 5 bases and the V segment lost 4 bases, leaving 5 bases of the junction unmatched. CDR3 length: 13 amino acids. In DNA form, the CDR3 reads TGCGCCAGCAGCGGGACAGGTATAAACGAGCAGTACTTC. It yields the protein CASSGTGINEQYF.

The V gene is TRBV6-5, the J gene TRBJ1-2, with D possibly being TRBD1 (6 bases). The germline V gene encodes CDR1 MNHEY and CDR2 SVGAGI. The V end was cut by 5 bases, the J end by 4 bases, with 17 bases between. The CDR3 is 15 amino acids. The chain's CDR3 is CASSQQGRPIYGYTF. The CDR3 DNA reads as TGTGCCAGCAGTCAACAGGGACGGCCGATCTATGGCTACACCTTC.

The chain uses TRBV7-8 and TRBJ2-3; 12 nucleotides align to TRBD2. V shed 0 bases, J shed 0 bases, and the junction held 7 bases outside the gene matches. This CDR3 is built from 19 residues. Germline V gene lookup returns CDR1 SGHVS and CDR2 FQNEAQ. This chain's CDR3 is CASSLASSGRATSTDTQYF. The CDR3 DNA reads as TGTGCCAGCAGCTTAGCGTCTAGCGGGAGGGCTACTAGCACAGATACGCAGTATTTT.

The chain recombines TRBV28 with TRBJ1-2; 9 bases line up with TRBD1. V gave up 7 bases and J gave up 8 bases; unmatched junction bases: 17. The germline gives CDR1 MDHEN, CDR2 SYDVKM. This CDR3 is 16 amino acids long. The CDR3 spells CASTWGTGGASGGYTF. The DNA for the CDR3 is TGTGCCAGCACCTGGGGAACAGGGGGCGCTTCTGGGGGCTACACCTTC.

The V gene is TRBV7-2, the J gene TRBJ2-7, with TRBD1 as a possible D gene (6 bases). This CDR3 has 13 residues. V was pared by 5 bases and J by 7 bases, with 15 bases between. CDR1 SGHTA and CDR2 FQGNSA come from the germline V gene. In DNA form, the CDR3 reads TGTGCCAGCAGCACGCAGGGGTTGAGGGAGCAGTACTTC. Encoded protein: CASSTQGLREQYF.

The chain uses TRBV10-1 and TRBJ2-7; 10 positions agree with TRBD1. CDR1 and CDR2 (germline): WNHNN, SYGVQD (reference sequence). The CDR3 has 14 residues. The V and J ends lost 10 bases and 2 bases, in that order; junction bases with no gene match: 8. The CDR3 nucleotides read TGCGCCAAGACAACCGGGACAGGGGCCTACGAGCAGTACTTC. Protein: CAKTTGTGAYEQYF.

The rearrangement uses TRBV6-1 and TRBJ1-5; the match to TRBD1 covers 7 bases. The V gene's germline CDR1 is MNHNS and CDR2 SASEGT. This CDR3 is 14 amino acids long. The junction had 6 bases not matched to a gene; V was cut back by 5 bases and J by 5 bases. CDR3 region: CASSTDRVDQPQHF. For the CDR3, the DNA is TGTGCCAGCAGTACCGACAGGGTAGATCAGCCCCAGCATTTT.

The chain combines TRBV6-5 with TRBJ1-2, with D possibly TRBD1 on 5 matching bases. Trimming took off 6 bases at V and 2 bases at J, with 10 bases between the two ends. The CDR3 spans 13 residues. Germline loops: CDR1 MNHEY, CDR2 SVGAGI. Written as DNA, the CDR3 is TGTGCCAGCAGCGGACACCCGAACTATGGCTACACCTTC. Translation gives CASSGHPNYGYTF.

The chain employs TRBV28 and TRBJ2-2; D is perhaps TRBD2 (6 bases). This CDR3 is built from 15 residues. V lost 5 bases and J lost 5, with 15 bases in between. Germline-derived CDR1 and CDR2 are MDHEN and SYDVKM. The CDR3 bases are TGTGCCAGCAGTCATCCGGGACTGGGAACCGGGGAGCTGTTTTTT. Translating it yields CASSHPGLGTGELFF.

For this clone: Other DNA sequences in this sample translate to the same CDR3. This rearrangement joins TRBV5-1 to TRBJ2-7, with TRBD2 matching over 9 bases. CDR1 is SGHRS, CDR2 YFSETQ, per germline. CDR3 size: 15 residues. With V trimmed by 0 bases and J by 4 bases, 5 bases remained unmatched. The CDR3 DNA sequence: TGCGCCAGCAGCTTGGGGACTAGCGTCACTTACGAGCAGTACTTC. Its protein product is CASSLGTSVTYEQYF. Based on the CDR3 plus reference TRBV5-1 and TRBJ2-7, the full variable domain is KAGVTQTPRYLIKTRGQQVTLSCSPISGHRSVSWYQQTPGQGLQFLFEYFSETQRNKGNFPGRFSGRQFSNSRSEMNVSTLELGDSALYLCASSLGTSVTYEQYFGPGTRLTVT.

V and J are TRBV6-5 and TRBJ2-7; the D gene is possibly TRBD2 (6 bases). Looked up from germline, CDR1 is MNHEY and CDR2 is SVGAGI. CDR3 size: 14 residues. The V end lost 6 bases, the J end lost 13 bases, and 25 bases lay between the germline ends. CDR3 region: CASRRQTPREGEYF. The CDR3 nucleotides read TGTGCCAGCAGGCGACAGACCCCGCGGGAAGGCGAATACTTC.

In this sample, this clone turned up once. The chain is built from TRBV18 and TRBJ1-2; no firm D call. The V and J ends lost 5 bases and 4 bases respectively, with 8 bases between them. Germline lookup yields CDR1 KGHSH and CDR2 LQKENI. CDR3 size: 12 residues. The CDR3 DNA reads as TGTGCCAGCTCATTACAGAGCTATGGCTACACCTTC. It codes for CASSLQSYGYTF.

The chain recombines TRBV5-1 with TRBJ2-6; weak D call: TRBD2 (6 bases). The CDR3 covers 15 residues. CDR1 SGHRS and CDR2 YFSETQ come from the germline V gene. Trimming pared 3 bases from V and 2 bases from J, leaving 9 bases between. CDR3 in DNA: TGCGCCAGCAGCTCCGGGAGTACTGGGGCCAACGTCCTGACTTTC. Translation gives CASSSGSTGANVLTF.

This chain uses TRBV28 with TRBJ1-4; D possibly corresponds to TRBD1 (5 bases). The CDR3 is made up of 16 amino acids. V was pared by 6 bases and J by 8 bases, with 22 bases between. CDR1 is MDHEN, CDR2 SYDVKM, per germline. DNA of the CDR3: TGTGCCAGCAGAAATTCGGGGGGAGGGATCAACGAAAAACTGTTTTTT. Its translation: CASRNSGGGINEKLFF.

The V and J genes are TRBV7-9 and TRBJ1-4; D is unresolved. Germline V CDR1 and CDR2: SEHNR, FQNEAQ (reference sequence). Trimming removed 4 bases at V and 7 bases at J, with 10 bases between. The CDR3 runs to 13 residues. The CDR3 sequence is CASSSNVGEKLFF. The CDR3, as DNA: TGTGCCAGCAGCTCAAACGTGGGTGAAAAACTGTTTTTT.

The genes are TRBV19 and TRBJ2-7, with a tentative D call TRBD1 (6 bases). This CDR3 spans 14 amino acids. V was cut by 3 bases and J by 3 bases, with 12 bases left in between. Germline loops: CDR1 LNHDA, CDR2 SQIVND (reference sequence). The CDR3 loop is CASSIQDRVYEQYF. The CDR3 DNA follows: TGTGCCAGTAGTATTCAGGACAGAGTCTACGAGCAGTACTTC.

The rearrangement joins TRBV28 to TRBJ2-5; the D gene is possibly TRBD1 (7 bases). In germline, CDR1 is MDHEN, CDR2 SYDVKM. CDR3 length: 15 residues. Deletions cut 3 bases from V and 4 bases from J, with 15 bases between. CDR3 sequence reads: CASSFGGGGGETQYF. The CDR3 region has the DNA TGTGCCAGCAGTTTTGGAGGGGGCGGAGGAGAGACCCAGTACTTC.

The rearrangement uses TRBV7-3 and TRBJ2-2, with a tentative D call TRBD2 (5 bases). Germline V gene sequence: CDR1 SGHTA, CDR2 FQGTGA. The germline V and J ends were trimmed by 6 bases and 8 bases, with 16 bases remaining between them. This CDR3 comprises 14 residues. CDR3 protein: CASRQDYFGGELFF. The DNA for the CDR3 is TGTGCCAGCAGACAAGACTACTTCGGTGGGGAGCTGTTTTTT.

The chain uses TRBV28 and TRBJ2-1; 11 nucleotides line up with TRBD2. The length of the CDR3 is 19 residues. V lost 2 bases, J lost 1 base, and 10 bases stayed unmatched. Looked up from germline, CDR1 is MDHEN and CDR2 is SYDVKM. The CDR3 spells CASSLIASGRHISYNEQFF. Written as DNA, the CDR3 is TGTGCCAGCAGTTTAATAGCTAGCGGGAGGCACATTTCCTACAATGAGCAGTTCTTC.

V usage is TRBV7-3 and J usage is TRBJ2-7; D tentatively fits TRBD1 or TRBD2 (7 bases each). The CDR3 runs 15 residues. Per the germline V gene, CDR1 is SGHTA and CDR2 is FQGTGA. V gave up 4 bases and J gave up 3 bases, with 16 bases separating them. CDR3 DNA sequence: TGTGCCAGCAGCTCCTGGGGGGGACAGATCTACGAGCAGTACTTC. Translated: CASSSWGGQIYEQYF. The full variable domain, rest sourced from reference TRBV7-3 and TRBJ2-7, is GAGVSQTPSNKVTEKGKYVELRCDPISGHTALYWYRQSLGQGPEFLIYFQGTGAADDSGLPNDRFFAVRPEGSVSTLKIQRTERGDSAVYLCASSSWGGQIYEQYFGPGTRLTVT.

As concerns this clone: Other DNA sequences from this sample encode an identical CDR3 as well. The rearrangement links TRBV2 to TRBJ1-5, with a weak D call TRBD1 (6 bases). Trimming removed 4 bases at V and 7 bases at J, with 14 bases between. The CDR3 is 14 amino acids. Germline CDR1 SNHLY, CDR2 FYNNEI. CDR3 sequence: CASSVEGGGQPQHF. Written as DNA, the CDR3 is TGTGCCAGCAGTGTGGAAGGGGGTGGCCAGCCCCAGCATTTT.

The J gene is TRBJ2-7, the V gene TRBV5-1; 9 bases match TRBD2. The CDR3 spans 14 residues. J gave up 6 bases and V 4 bases, and 8 bases lay outside the gene matches. CDR1 and CDR2 from the germline V gene are SGHRS and YFSETQ. For the CDR3, the DNA is TGCGCCAGCAGCCCCTTAGCGGGGGCCCCCGAGCAGTACTTC. Residues: CASSPLAGAPEQYF. The complete variable domain, with remaining parts taken from reference TRBV5-1 and TRBJ2-7, reads KAGVTQTPRYLIKTRGQQVTLSCSPISGHRSVSWYQQTPGQGLQFLFEYFSETQRNKGNFPGRFSGRQFSNSRSEMNVSTLELGDSALYLCASSPLAGAPEQYFGPGTRLTVT.

V usage is TRBV6-5 and J usage is TRBJ1-3; D unresolved. Trimming removed 3 bases at V and 0 bases at J, with 9 bases between. Germline V gene sequence: CDR1 MNHEY, CDR2 SVGAGI. This CDR3 is 15 amino acids long. This chain's CDR3 is CASSYGYSSGNTIYF. The CDR3 coding sequence is TGTGCCAGCAGTTATGGGTACAGCTCTGGAAACACCATATATTTT.

As to this clone: At the DNA level, this CDR3 is encoded by other sequences in the same sample as well. The CDR3 here is CASSQDSGTDTQYF. In DNA, the CDR3 is TGCGCCAGCAGCCAAGATAGTGGCACAGATACGCAGTATTTT. The chain recombines TRBV4-3 with TRBJ2-3; D is uncertain. Germline V lookup: CDR1 LGHNA, CDR2 YSLEER. Trimming pared 0 bases from V and 1 base from J, leaving 5 bases between. This CDR3 has 14 residues.

The count of this clone is one. J is TRBJ1-2 and V is TRBV28; a possible D gene is TRBD1 (5 bases). Trimming removed 4 bases at V and 4 bases at J, with 16 bases between. The germline V gene has CDR1 MDHEN and CDR2 SYDVKM. CDR3 length equals 15 residues. In DNA, the CDR3 is TGTGCCAGCAGTTCTCCGGGGGTTCCGACCTATGGCTACACCTTC. This gives the protein CASSSPGVPTYGYTF.

The V gene is TRBV7-3, the J gene TRBJ2-1; D possibly corresponds to TRBD2 (6 bases). The CDR3 runs 12 residues. Germline-derived CDR1 and CDR2 are SGHTA and FQGTGA. Trimming removed 1 base at V and 11 bases at J, with 9 bases between. The CDR3 region has the DNA TGTGCCAGCAGCTTAAGCGGGACTCAGCAGTTCTTC. This gives the protein CASSLSGTQQFF.

The genes are TRBV10-1 and TRBJ2-5, with D possibly called TRBD1 or TRBD2 (5 bases each). From germline, CDR1 is WNHNN and CDR2 SYGVQD (reference sequence). Trimming removed 0 bases at V and 2 bases at J, with 25 bases between. The CDR3 covers 20 residues. CDR3 DNA: TGCGCCAGCAGTGAGTCGACTCCAGGGAGCCCGGCCAGCGGTCAAGAGACCCAGTACTTC. Translation gives CASSESTPGSPASGQETQYF.

The chain recombines TRBV27 with TRBJ1-2; 9 bases align to TRBD1. V lost 4 bases and J lost 8; bases outside the gene matches: 5. CDR3 size: 13 residues. Germline values: CDR1 MNHEY, CDR2 SMNVEV (reference sequence). The CDR3 coding sequence is TGTGCCAGCAGTTCTCGACAGGGGGACGGCTACACCTTC. Amino acids: CASSSRQGDGYTF.